These 16 T cell receptor beta chains were sequenced from one sample in a study of response to subunit inactivated influenza vaccine. TCRdb ran MiXCR on the RT-PCR reads and lists one entry per CDR3 protein. The profile shows 500,000 to 600,000 distinct CDR3 sequences, roughly 8.2% of them singletons. Sequences were derived from PBMCs from blood, sampled 23 months after vaccination. Source of these receptors: a man in his fifties or sixties who received an inactivated influenza vaccine.

This clonotype turned up a few times. This sequence joins TRBV12-3 or TRBV12-4 and TRBJ1-5; D is possibly TRBD1 (5 bases). CDR3 length: 16 residues. V lost 6 bases and J lost 2, with 17 bases in between. Here the CDR3 DNA reads TGTGCCAGCAGCCGGGGATTTTCGGGGGGCAATCAGCCCCAGCATTTT. It is translated as CASSRGFSGGNQPQHF.

This sequence joins TRBV20-1 and TRBJ2-3; 8 bases line up with TRBD2. Germline V gene lookup returns CDR1 DFQATT and CDR2 SNEGSKA (reference sequence). The CDR3 runs 14 residues. The V gene end was trimmed by 5 bases and the J gene end by 1 base; junction bases not matched to a gene: 5. This chain's CDR3 is CSAPGSGGTDTQYF. The CDR3 coding sequence is TGCAGTGCTCCTGGTAGCGGGGGCACAGATACGCAGTATTTT.

A remark on this clonotype: The junction departs from the called germline gene at one end, perhaps through a read error. The chain recombines TRBV7-2 with TRBJ1-5; no clear D. This CDR3 comprises 16 residues. Looked up from germline, CDR1 is SGHTA and CDR2 is FQGNSA. CDR3 nucleotides: TGTGCCAGCAGCTTAGGAGCGCGTTATAGCAATCACCCCCAGCATTTT. Its translation: CASSLGARYSNHPQHF.

The chain recombines TRBV7-2 with TRBJ1-1; D remains unclear. There are 14 residues in the CDR3. Germline CDR1 reads SGHTA; CDR2 reads FQGNSA. Between the trimmed V and J ends, which lost 2 bases and 0 bases, there was a span of 7 bases. CDR3 region: CASSLTHLNTEAFF. The CDR3 DNA reads as TGTGCCAGCAGCTTAACACACCTGAACACTGAAGCTTTCTTT. The full variable domain, with the rest looked up from reference TRBV7-2 and TRBJ1-1, is GAGVSQSPSNKVTEKGKDVELRCDPISGHTALYWYRQSLGQGLEFLIYFQGNSAPDKSGLPSDRFSAERTGGSVSTLTIQRTQQEDSAVYLCASSLTHLNTEAFFGQGTRLTVV.

The table lists this clonotype with many counts. J is TRBJ2-5 and V is TRBV28; D remains unclear. Germline CDR1 and CDR2: MDHEN and SYDVKM. The ends were cut back, 4 bases at V and 5 bases at J, with 8 bases in the middle. The CDR3 is made up of 12 amino acids. This CDR3 reads CASSSYVETQYF. The CDR3 DNA sequence: TGTGCCAGCAGTTCCTATGTTGAGACCCAGTACTTC.

The chain joins TRBV6-2 or TRBV6-3 to TRBJ2-6, with no clear D. The CDR3 extends over 16 amino acids. Germline loops: CDR1 MNHEY, CDR2 SVGEGT. V lost 4 bases to trimming and J lost 0 bases, with 10 bases between them. Written as DNA, the CDR3 is TGTGCCAGCAGTTTGAATTACGGCTCTGGGGCCAACGTCCTGACTTTC. Translating it yields CASSLNYGSGANVLTF.

This clonotype has only a few counts. V and J are TRBV12-3 or TRBV12-4 and TRBJ1-1; D remains ambiguous. V was cut by 2 bases and J by 6 bases, with 10 bases left in between. The CDR3 has 13 residues. This chain's CDR3 is CASSLWERAEAFF. The CDR3 bases are TGTGCCAGCAGTTTATGGGAGAGGGCTGAAGCTTTCTTT.

This clonotype was seen more than once but under ten times. This sequence joins TRBV29-1 and TRBJ2-7; possibly TRBD1 for D (5 bases). The germline CDR1 and CDR2 sequences are SQVTM and ANQGSEA. This CDR3 spans 10 amino acids. V lost 4 bases to trimming and J lost 5 bases, with 6 bases between them. CDR3 protein: CSVGTNEQYF. DNA of the CDR3: TGCAGCGTTGGGACAAACGAGCAGTACTTC.

This clonotype was recorded many times. The gene calls are TRBV29-1 and TRBJ1-2; 8 bases agree with TRBD1. The CDR3 is 13 residues long. Per germline, CDR1 SQVTM and CDR2 ANQGSEA. The V gene end was trimmed by 5 bases and the J gene end by 4 bases; junction bases not matched to a gene: 6. This CDR3 is CSVRDRGSYGYTF. CDR3 DNA sequence: TGCAGCGTTCGTGACAGGGGAAGCTATGGCTACACCTTC.

This clonotype showed up many times. The gene calls are TRBV12-3 or TRBV12-4 and TRBJ2-3; D is unclear. Trimming removed 2 bases at V and 1 base at J, with 4 bases between. The CDR3 covers 13 residues. DNA for the CDR3: TGTGCCAGCAGTTTACGACGCACAGATACGCAGTATTTT. Translation gives CASSLRRTDTQYF.

V is TRBV12-3 or TRBV12-4 and J is TRBJ1-2, with D possibly being TRBD1 (6 bases). This CDR3 region has 16 residues. V gave up 4 bases and J gave up 4 bases, with 19 bases separating them. CDR3 bases: TGTGCCAGCAGTTATGGGACAAGACTTTACCGCTATGGCTACACCTTC. Amino acids: CASSYGTRLYRYGYTF.

The CDR3 protein is CAISTVLDMNYGYTF. CDR3 DNA: TGTGCCATCAGTACAGTCCTCGATATGAACTATGGCTACACCTTC. V usage is TRBV10-3 and J usage is TRBJ1-2; D remains ambiguous. The germline V gene encodes CDR1 ENHRY and CDR2 SYGVKD. V was trimmed by 5 bases and J by 2 bases, leaving 15 bases between them. The CDR3 is 15 residues long.

The chain carries TRBV6-5 and TRBJ2-7; 13 nucleotides align to TRBD2. Germline V gene data show CDR1 as MNHEY and CDR2 as SVGAGI. V trimming: 4 bases; J trimming: 4 bases; junction bases outside the gene matches: 7. The CDR3 has 16 residues. The CDR3 DNA reads TGTGCCAGCAGTTCACTGAGGACTAGCGGGAGATACGAGCAGTACTTC. Protein: CASSSLRTSGRYEQYF.

This clonotype was seen ten or more times. The chain joins TRBV7-9 to TRBJ1-5; D unclear. Germline V CDR1 and CDR2: SEHNR, FQNEAQ (reference sequence). This CDR3 spans 12 amino acids. Trimming removed 8 bases at V and 7 bases at J, with 12 bases between. CDR3 in DNA: TGTGCCAGCTCGCGAGGAGGGCAGCCCCAGCATTTT. It is translated as CASSRGGQPQHF.

This chain connects TRBV24-1 to TRBJ2-1; 7 bases agree with TRBD2. Germline loops: CDR1 KGHDR, CDR2 SFDVKD. With V trimmed by 4 bases and J by 4 bases, 3 bases remained unmatched. The CDR3 contains 14 residues. CDR3 loop: CATSDRGVYNEQFF. For the CDR3, the DNA is TGTGCCACCAGTGACCGGGGGGTATACAATGAGCAGTTCTTC.

The J gene is TRBJ2-3, the V gene TRBV11-2, with unresolved D. Germline V gives CDR1 SGHAT, CDR2 FQNNGV. The germline V and J ends were trimmed by 5 bases and 0 bases, with 12 bases remaining between them. The CDR3 extends over 15 amino acids. The CDR3 is CASSRAPRSTDTQYF. Written as DNA, the CDR3 is TGTGCCAGCAGCCGGGCCCCCCGGAGCACAGATACGCAGTATTTT.